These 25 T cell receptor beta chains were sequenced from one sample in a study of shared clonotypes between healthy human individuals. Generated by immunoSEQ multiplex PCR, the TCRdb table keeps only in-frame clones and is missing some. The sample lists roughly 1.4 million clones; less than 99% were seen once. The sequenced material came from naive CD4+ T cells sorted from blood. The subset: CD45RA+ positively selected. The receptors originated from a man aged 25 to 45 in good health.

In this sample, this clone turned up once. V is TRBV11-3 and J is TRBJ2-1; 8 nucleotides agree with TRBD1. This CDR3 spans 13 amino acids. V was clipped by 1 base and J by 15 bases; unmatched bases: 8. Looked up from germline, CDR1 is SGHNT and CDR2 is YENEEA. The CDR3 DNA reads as TGTGCCAGCAGCTTAGGAACAGGGGGTTTTCCGTTCTTC. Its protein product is CASSLGTGGFPFF. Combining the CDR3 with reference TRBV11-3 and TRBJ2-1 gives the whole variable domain EAGVVQSPRYKIIEKKQPVAFWCNPISGHNTLYWYLQNLGQGPELLIRYENEEAVDDSQLPKDRFSAERLKGVDSTLKIQPAELGDSAVYLCASSLGTGGFPFFGPGTRLTVL.

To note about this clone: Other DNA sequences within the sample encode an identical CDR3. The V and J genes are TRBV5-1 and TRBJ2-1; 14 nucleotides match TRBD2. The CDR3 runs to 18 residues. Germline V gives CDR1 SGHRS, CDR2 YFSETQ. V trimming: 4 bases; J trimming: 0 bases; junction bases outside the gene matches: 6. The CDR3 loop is CASSLGLAGAGSYNEQFF. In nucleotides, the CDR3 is TGCGCCAGCAGCCTGGGACTAGCGGGAGCAGGCTCCTACAATGAGCAGTTCTTC.

In DNA form, the CDR3 reads TGTGCCAGCAGCCAAGAACCACGATCCGGGCCAGATAATGAAAAACTGTTTTTT. It codes for CASSQEPRSGPDNEKLFF. V and J are TRBV14 and TRBJ1-4; D is uncertain. Per the germline V gene, CDR1 is SGHDN and CDR2 is FVKESK. Trimming pared 0 bases from V and 4 bases from J, leaving 18 bases between. The CDR3 consists of 18 residues. Full variable domain (remainder filled in from reference TRBV14 and TRBJ1-4): EAGVTQFPSHSVIEKGQTVTLRCDPISGHDNLYWYRRVMGKEIKFLLHFVKESKQDESGMPNNRFLAERTGGTYSTLKVQPAELEDSGVYFCASSQEPRSGPDNEKLFFGSGTQLSVL.

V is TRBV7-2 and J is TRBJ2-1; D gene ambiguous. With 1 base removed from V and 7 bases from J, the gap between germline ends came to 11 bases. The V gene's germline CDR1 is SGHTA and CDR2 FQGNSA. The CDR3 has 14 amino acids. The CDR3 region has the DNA TGTGCCAGCAGCTTAGGGACCCCAGCGAATGAGCAGTTCTTC. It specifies CASSLGTPANEQFF.

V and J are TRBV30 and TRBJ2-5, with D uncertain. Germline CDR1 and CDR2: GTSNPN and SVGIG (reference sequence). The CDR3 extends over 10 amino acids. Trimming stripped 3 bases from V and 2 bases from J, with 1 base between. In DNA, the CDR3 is TGTGCCTGGAGACAAGAGACCCAGTACTTC. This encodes CAWRQETQYF.

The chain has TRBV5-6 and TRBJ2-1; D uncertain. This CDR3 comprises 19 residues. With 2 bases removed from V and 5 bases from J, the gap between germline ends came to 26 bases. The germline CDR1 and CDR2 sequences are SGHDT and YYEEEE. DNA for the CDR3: TGTGCCAGCAGCTTTGGTTACCGAAAAAACCCCGGACGAGACAATGAGCAGTTCTTC. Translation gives CASSFGYRKNPGRDNEQFF.

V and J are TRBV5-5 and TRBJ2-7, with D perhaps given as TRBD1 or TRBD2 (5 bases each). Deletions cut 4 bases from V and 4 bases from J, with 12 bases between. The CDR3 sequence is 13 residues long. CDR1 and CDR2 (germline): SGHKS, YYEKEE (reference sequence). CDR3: CASSPPGPYEQYF. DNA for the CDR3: TGTGCCAGCAGCCCACCGGGGCCATACGAGCAGTACTTC.

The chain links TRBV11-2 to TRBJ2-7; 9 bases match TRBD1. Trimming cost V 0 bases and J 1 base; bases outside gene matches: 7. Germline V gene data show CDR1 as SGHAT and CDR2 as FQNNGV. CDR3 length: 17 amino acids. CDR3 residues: CASSLEALTGGSYEQYF. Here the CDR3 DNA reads TGTGCCAGCAGCTTAGAGGCCTTGACAGGGGGATCCTACGAGCAGTACTTC. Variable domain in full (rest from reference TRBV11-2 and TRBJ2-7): EAGVAQSPRYKIIEKRQSVAFWCNPISGHATLYWYQQILGQGPKLLIQFQNNGVVDDSQLPKDRFSAERLKGVDSTLKIQPAKLEDSAVYLCASSLEALTGGSYEQYFGPGTRLTVT.

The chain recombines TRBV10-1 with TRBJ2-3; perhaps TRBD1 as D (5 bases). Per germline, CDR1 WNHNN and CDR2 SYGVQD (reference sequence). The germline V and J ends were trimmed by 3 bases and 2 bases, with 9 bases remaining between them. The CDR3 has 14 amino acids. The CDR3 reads CASSDRQLTDTQYF. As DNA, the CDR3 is TGCGCCAGCAGTGACCGACAGCTCACAGATACGCAGTATTTT.

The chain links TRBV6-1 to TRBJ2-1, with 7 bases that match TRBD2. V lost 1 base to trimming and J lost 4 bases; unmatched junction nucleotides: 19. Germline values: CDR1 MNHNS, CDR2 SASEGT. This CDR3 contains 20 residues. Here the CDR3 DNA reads TGTGCCAGCAGTGAAGATTTATTTAAGGGAGGGATCCAACCTTACAATGAGCAGTTCTTC. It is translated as CASSEDLFKGGIQPYNEQFF.

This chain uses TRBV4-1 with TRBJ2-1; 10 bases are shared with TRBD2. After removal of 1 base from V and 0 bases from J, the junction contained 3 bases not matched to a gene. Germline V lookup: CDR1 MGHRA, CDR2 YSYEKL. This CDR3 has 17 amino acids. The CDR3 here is CASSQAPSGSSYNEQFF. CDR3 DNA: TGCGCCAGCAGCCAAGCCCCTAGCGGGAGCTCCTACAATGAGCAGTTCTTC.

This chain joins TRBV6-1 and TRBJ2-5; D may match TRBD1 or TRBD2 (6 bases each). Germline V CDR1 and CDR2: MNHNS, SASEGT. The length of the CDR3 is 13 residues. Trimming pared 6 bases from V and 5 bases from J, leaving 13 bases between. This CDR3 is CASRGGPMETQYF. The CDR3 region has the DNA TGTGCCAGCAGAGGGGGGCCTATGGAGACCCAGTACTTC.

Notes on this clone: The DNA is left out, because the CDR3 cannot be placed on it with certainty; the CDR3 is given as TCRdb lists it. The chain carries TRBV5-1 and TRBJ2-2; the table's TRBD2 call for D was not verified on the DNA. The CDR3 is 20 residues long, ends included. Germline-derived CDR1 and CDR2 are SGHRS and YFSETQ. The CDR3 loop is CASARVGELFFGEAIGELFF.

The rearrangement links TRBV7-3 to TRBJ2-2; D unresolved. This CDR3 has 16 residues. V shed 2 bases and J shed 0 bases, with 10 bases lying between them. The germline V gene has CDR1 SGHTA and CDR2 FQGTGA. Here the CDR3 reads CASSLLGLANTGELFF. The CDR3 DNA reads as TGTGCCAGCAGCTTACTCGGGCTAGCGAACACCGGGGAGCTGTTTTTT.

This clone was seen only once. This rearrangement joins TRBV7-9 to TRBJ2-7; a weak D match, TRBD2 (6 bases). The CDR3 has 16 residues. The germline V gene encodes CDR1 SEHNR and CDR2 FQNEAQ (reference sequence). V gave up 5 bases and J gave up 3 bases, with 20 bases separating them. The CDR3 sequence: CASSPYTGRGIYEQYF. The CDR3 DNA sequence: TGTGCCAGCAGCCCATACACGGGGCGCGGGATCTACGAGCAGTACTTC.

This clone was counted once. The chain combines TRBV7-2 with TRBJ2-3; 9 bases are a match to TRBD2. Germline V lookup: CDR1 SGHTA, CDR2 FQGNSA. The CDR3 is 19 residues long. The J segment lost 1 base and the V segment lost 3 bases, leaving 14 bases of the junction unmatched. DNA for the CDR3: TGTGCCAGCAGCTTGTCTAGCGGGATCGGAAGGGTCCGCACAGATACGCAGTATTTT. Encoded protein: CASSLSSGIGRVRTDTQYF. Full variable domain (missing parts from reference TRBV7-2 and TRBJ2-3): GAGVSQSPSNKVTEKGKDVELRCDPISGHTALYWYRQSLGQGLEFLIYFQGNSAPDKSGLPSDRFSAERTGGSVSTLTIQRTQQEDSAVYLCASSLSSGIGRVRTDTQYFGPGTRLTVL.

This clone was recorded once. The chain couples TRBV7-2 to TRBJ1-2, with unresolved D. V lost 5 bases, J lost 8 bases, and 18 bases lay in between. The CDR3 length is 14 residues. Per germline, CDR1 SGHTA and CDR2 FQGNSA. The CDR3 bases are TGTGCCAGCAGCACCAATTTTGCGGGCTCGGGCTACACCTTC. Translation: CASSTNFAGSGYTF.

This chain's CDR3 is CASTPRIAGVNEQFF. In nucleotides, the CDR3 is TGTGCCAGCACCCCTCGGATAGCGGGAGTCAATGAGCAGTTCTTC. The chain carries TRBV25-1 and TRBJ2-1, with TRBD2 identical over 9 bases. The V segment lost 7 bases and the J segment 6 bases; nucleotides outside the gene matches: 10. The CDR3 is 15 amino acids. Germline CDR1 MGHDK, CDR2 SYGVNS.

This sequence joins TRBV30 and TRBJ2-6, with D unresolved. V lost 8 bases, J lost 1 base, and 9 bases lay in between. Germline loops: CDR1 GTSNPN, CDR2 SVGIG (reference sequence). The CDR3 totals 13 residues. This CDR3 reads CARDNSGANVLTF. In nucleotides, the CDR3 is TGTGCCAGGGATAATTCTGGGGCCAACGTCCTGACTTTC.

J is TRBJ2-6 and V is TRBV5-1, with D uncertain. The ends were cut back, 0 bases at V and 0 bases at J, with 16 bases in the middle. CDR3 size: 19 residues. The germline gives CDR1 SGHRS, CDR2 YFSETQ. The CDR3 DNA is TGCGCCAGCAGCTTGGGGGCTGGCACACTAAGCTCTGGGGCCAACGTCCTGACTTTC. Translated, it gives CASSLGAGTLSSGANVLTF.

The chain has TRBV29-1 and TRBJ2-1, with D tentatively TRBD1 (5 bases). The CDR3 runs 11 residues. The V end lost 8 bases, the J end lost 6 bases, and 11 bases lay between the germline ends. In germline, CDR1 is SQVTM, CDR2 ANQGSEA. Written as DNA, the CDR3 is TGCAGCACTCACAGGAGCAATGAGCAGTTCTTC. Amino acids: CSTHRSNEQFF.

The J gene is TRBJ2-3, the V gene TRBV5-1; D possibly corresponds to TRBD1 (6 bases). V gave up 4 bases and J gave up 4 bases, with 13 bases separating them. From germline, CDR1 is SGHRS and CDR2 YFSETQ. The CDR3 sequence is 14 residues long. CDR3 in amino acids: CASSPWAGADTQYF. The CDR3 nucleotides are TGCGCCAGCAGCCCCTGGGCAGGGGCAGATACGCAGTATTTT.

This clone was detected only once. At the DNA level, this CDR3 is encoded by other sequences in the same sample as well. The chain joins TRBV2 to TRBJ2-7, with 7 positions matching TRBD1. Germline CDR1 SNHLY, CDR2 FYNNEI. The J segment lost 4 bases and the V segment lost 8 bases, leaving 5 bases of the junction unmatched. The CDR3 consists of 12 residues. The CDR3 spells CASRDRVYEQYF. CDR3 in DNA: TGTGCCAGCCGAGACAGGGTTTACGAGCAGTACTTC.

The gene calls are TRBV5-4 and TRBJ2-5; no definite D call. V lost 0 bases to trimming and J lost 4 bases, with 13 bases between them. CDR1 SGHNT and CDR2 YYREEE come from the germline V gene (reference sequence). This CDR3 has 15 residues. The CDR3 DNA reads TGTGCCAGCAGCTTGGATCCGGAACGTCGAGAGACCCAGTACTTC. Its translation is CASSLDPERRETQYF.

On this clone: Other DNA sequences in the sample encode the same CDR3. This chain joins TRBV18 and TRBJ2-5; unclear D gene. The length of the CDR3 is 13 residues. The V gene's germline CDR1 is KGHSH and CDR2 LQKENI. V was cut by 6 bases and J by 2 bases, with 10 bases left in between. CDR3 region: CASSPTSQETQYF. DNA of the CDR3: TGTGCCAGCTCCCCTACTTCACAAGAGACCCAGTACTTC.